This T cell receptor (beta chain) comes out of a study of neurological immune-mediated disorders. TCRdb used MiXCR to reprocess the 5' RACE reads, holding one entry per CDR3 protein. The repertoire has roughly 25,000 distinct CDR3 sequences, more than 2% of them found once; the top ten carry roughly 2.1%. This clonotype showed up many times. With 5 bases removed from V and 0 bases from J, the gap between germline ends came to 2 bases. The CDR3 consists of 11 residues. Germline V gene data show CDR1 as SGHAT and CDR2 as FQNNGV. This clonotype originated in a woman in her forties or fifties with multiple sclerosis. Material: PBMCs. J is TRBJ2-7 and V is TRBV11-2; the D is unclear. This chain's CDR3 is CASSPSYEQYF. In nucleotides, the CDR3 is TGTGCCAGCAGCCCCTCCTACGAGCAGTACTTC.